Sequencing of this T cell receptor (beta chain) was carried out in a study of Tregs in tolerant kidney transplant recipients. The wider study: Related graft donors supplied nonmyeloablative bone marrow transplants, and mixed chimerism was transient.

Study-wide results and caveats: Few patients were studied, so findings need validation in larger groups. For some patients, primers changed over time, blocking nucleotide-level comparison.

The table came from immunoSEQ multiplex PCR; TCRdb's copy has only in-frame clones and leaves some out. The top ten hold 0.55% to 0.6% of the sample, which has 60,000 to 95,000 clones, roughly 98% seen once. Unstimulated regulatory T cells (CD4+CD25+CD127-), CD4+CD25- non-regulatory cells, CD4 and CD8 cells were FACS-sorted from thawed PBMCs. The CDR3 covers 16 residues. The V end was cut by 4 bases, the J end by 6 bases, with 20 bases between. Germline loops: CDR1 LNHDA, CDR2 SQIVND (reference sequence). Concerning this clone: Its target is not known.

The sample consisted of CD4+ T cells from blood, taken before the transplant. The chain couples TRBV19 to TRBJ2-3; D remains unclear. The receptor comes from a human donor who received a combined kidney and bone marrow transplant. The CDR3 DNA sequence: TGTGCCAGTAGTACCCCTCATGATCCCGGGTTCGATACGCAGTATTTT. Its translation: CASSTPHDPGFDTQYF.